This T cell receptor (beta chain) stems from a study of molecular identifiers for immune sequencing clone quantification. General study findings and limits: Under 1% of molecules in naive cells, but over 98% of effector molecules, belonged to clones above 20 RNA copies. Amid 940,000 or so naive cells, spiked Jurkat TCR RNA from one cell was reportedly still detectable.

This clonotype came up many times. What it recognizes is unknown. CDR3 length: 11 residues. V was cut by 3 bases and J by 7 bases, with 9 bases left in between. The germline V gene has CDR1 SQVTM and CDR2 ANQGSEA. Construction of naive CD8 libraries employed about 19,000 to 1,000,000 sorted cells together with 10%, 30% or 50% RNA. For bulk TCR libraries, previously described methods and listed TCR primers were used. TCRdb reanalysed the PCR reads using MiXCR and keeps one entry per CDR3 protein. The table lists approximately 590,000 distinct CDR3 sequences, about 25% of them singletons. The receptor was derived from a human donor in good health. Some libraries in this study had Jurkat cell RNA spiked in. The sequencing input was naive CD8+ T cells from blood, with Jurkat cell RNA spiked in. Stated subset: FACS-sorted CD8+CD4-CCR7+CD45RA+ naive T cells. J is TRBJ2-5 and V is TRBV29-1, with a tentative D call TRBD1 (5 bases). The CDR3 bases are TGCAGCGTTGACAGGGCTGGGACCCAGTACTTC. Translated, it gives CSVDRAGTQYF.